The 28 T cell receptor beta chains below all came from one sample that was sequenced in a study of CD8+CD57+ T cells in acquired aplastic anemia. Sequenced patients had shown CD8+CD57+ cell expansion by flow cytometry. Investigators profiled TCR beta VDJ and CDR3 from genomic DNA template. TCRdb analysed the reads with MiXCR anew, one entry per CDR3 protein. The table has 250,000 to 300,000 distinct CDR3 sequences, under 65% seen once. Specimen: sorted CD4+, CD8+, or CD8+CD57+ T cells (not recorded which) from PBMCs. These receptors all come from a human donor with aplastic anemia.

The chain recombines TRBV15 with TRBJ2-7, with D possibly being TRBD1 (5 bases). CDR3 length: 16 amino acids. The germline V and J ends were trimmed by 1 base and 6 bases, with 19 bases remaining between them. The germline V gene encodes CDR1 LNHNV and CDR2 YYDKDF (reference sequence). The CDR3 loop reads CATSRGAQVTDPEQYF. CDR3 sequence (DNA): TGTGCCACCAGCAGAGGCGCCCAGGTGACAGATCCCGAGCAGTACTTC.

This chain uses TRBV28 with TRBJ1-5; possible D gene TRBD1, 6 bases. CDR3 length equals 14 residues. Between the trimmed V and J ends, which lost 3 bases and 5 bases, there was a span of 11 bases. Germline CDR1 and CDR2: MDHEN and SYDVKM. CDR3 bases: TGTGCCAGCAGTTTGCTACAGGGAGATCAGCCCCAGCATTTT. Its protein product is CASSLLQGDQPQHF.

There are many counts of this clonotype. The J gene is TRBJ2-5, the V gene TRBV3-1; no reliable D call. Germline assignment: CDR1 LGHDT and CDR2 YNNKEL (reference sequence). The CDR3 sequence is 13 residues long. The V gene lost 1 base and the J gene lost 5 bases, with 8 bases spanning the gap. The CDR3 spells CASSQVPVETQYF. CDR3 bases: TGTGCCAGCAGCCAAGTACCTGTGGAGACCCAGTACTTC.

The genes are TRBV6-5 and TRBJ2-7; 9 bases align to TRBD1. The germline V gene has CDR1 MNHEY and CDR2 SVGAGI. The CDR3 consists of 15 residues. Trimming at V came to 5 bases and at J to 2 bases, leaving 7 bases not matched to a gene. The CDR3 sequence is CASSPGQGSPYEQYF. The DNA for the CDR3 is TGTGCCAGCAGTCCGGGACAGGGATCCCCCTACGAGCAGTACTTC.

This chain links TRBV12-3 or TRBV12-4 with TRBJ1-1; 7 nucleotides line up with TRBD1. V lost 10 bases, J lost 5 bases, and 10 bases stayed unmatched. This CDR3 is 13 amino acids long. The CDR3 DNA is TGTGCCAACAGAATGACAGGGAGTACTGAAGCTTTCTTT. It yields the protein CANRMTGSTEAFF.

This clonotype has a handful of counts. The CDR3 bases are TGTGCCACCAGTGATTTGCAGTTCGGCGGGGTAGATACGCAGTATTTT. Translation: CATSDLQFGGVDTQYF. V and J are TRBV24-1 and TRBJ2-3; D possibly corresponds to TRBD2 (6 bases). Trimming stripped 0 bases from V and 5 bases from J, with 14 bases between. This CDR3 comprises 16 residues. CDR1 KGHDR and CDR2 SFDVKD come from the germline V gene.

This clonotype has a count of ten or more. This chain connects TRBV20-1 to TRBJ1-2, with D possibly matching TRBD1 (5 bases). This CDR3 has 13 amino acids. The V end was cut by 3 bases, the J end by 7 bases, with 15 bases between. From germline, CDR1 is DFQATT and CDR2 SNEGSKA (reference sequence). Written as DNA, the CDR3 is TGCAGTGCTAGGATCGGGACTTCGGTTGGCTACACCTTC. The encoded protein is CSARIGTSVGYTF.

The J gene is TRBJ2-1, the V gene TRBV9; 9 nucleotides agree with TRBD2. In germline, CDR1 is SGDLS, CDR2 YYNGEE. The CDR3 spans 16 residues. The V and J ends lost 3 bases and 7 bases, in that order; junction bases with no gene match: 11. CDR3 in DNA: TGTGCCAGCAGCGCGACGATAGCGGGGGTAGGAAATGAGCAGTTCTTC. It encodes CASSATIAGVGNEQFF.

The V and J genes are TRBV29-1 and TRBJ2-5; 14 bases align to TRBD2. Germline CDR1 SQVTM, CDR2 ANQGSEA. J gave up 5 bases and V 6 bases, and 5 bases lay outside the gene matches. The CDR3 consists of 14 residues. Written as DNA, the CDR3 is TGCAGCGTGACCGGACTAGCGGGGGGTGAGACCCAGTACTTC. Encoded protein: CSVTGLAGGETQYF.

For this clonotype: One end of the junction is discordant with germline, which a read error may explain. This chain links TRBV24-1 with TRBJ2-1; D uncertain. Germline V gene sequence: CDR1 KGHDR, CDR2 SFDVKD. The CDR3 has 13 residues. Here the CDR3 DNA reads TGTGCCACCAGTGAAGGGATCTTGGGTGAGCAGTTTTTC. Translating gives CATSEGILGEQFF.

V gene TRBV5-1 combines with J gene TRBJ2-7, with 8 bases lining up with TRBD1. Germline trimming cut 4 bases from V and 1 base from J; bases unmatched to any gene: 4. The CDR3 totals 14 residues. Per the germline V gene, CDR1 is SGHRS and CDR2 is YFSETQ. CDR3 sequence (DNA): TGCGCCAGCAGCCCAGGGGACAGGTCCTACGAGCAGTACTTC. It specifies CASSPGDRSYEQYF.

The V and J genes are TRBV7-2 and TRBJ2-3; tentatively, D is TRBD1 (5 bases). Trimming stripped 6 bases from V and 2 bases from J, with 12 bases between. The CDR3 consists of 14 residues. The V gene's germline CDR1 is SGHTA and CDR2 FQGNSA. Here the CDR3 reads CASSLRTLTDTQYF. The CDR3 DNA sequence: TGTGCCAGCAGTCTCAGGACACTCACAGATACGCAGTATTTT.

The chain is built from TRBV29-1 and TRBJ1-1, with no clear D. Germline-derived CDR1 and CDR2 are SQVTM and ANQGSEA. CDR3 length: 13 residues. V was trimmed by 7 bases and J by 1 base, leaving 13 bases between them. CDR3 DNA sequence: TGCAGCGCCCTAGACCTGGGGAACACTGAAGCTTTCTTT. This translates into CSALDLGNTEAFF.

This rearrangement joins TRBV5-5 to TRBJ1-5; 7 positions agree with TRBD1. Germline loops: CDR1 SGHKS, CDR2 YYEKEE (reference sequence). The CDR3 covers 15 residues. Germline trimming cut 6 bases from V and 6 bases from J; bases unmatched to any gene: 12. CDR3 sequence (DNA): TGTGCCAGCAACACAGGGGATCTCGGAGGTCAGCCCCAGCATTTT. Protein product: CASNTGDLGGQPQHF.

This clonotype was seen at least ten times. J is TRBJ2-5 and V is TRBV20-1; 10 nucleotides agree with TRBD2. V lost 1 base, J lost 2 bases, and 4 bases stayed unmatched. The V gene's germline CDR1 is DFQATT and CDR2 SNEGSKA (reference sequence). The length of the CDR3 is 15 residues. Written as DNA, the CDR3 is TGCAGTGCTAGAGGGACTAGCGGTTCTCAAGAGACCCAGTACTTC. This sequence encodes CSARGTSGSQETQYF.

The chain joins TRBV19 to TRBJ1-2; 9 bases fit TRBD1. The CDR3 contains 16 residues. With 3 bases clipped from V and 6 bases from J, the junction kept 11 bases outside the gene matches. Germline CDR1 LNHDA, CDR2 SQIVND (reference sequence). The CDR3 here is CASSIILGDRADGYTF. The CDR3 DNA reads as TGTGCCAGTAGTATCATCTTGGGGGACAGGGCTGATGGCTACACCTTC.

The sample holds many counts of this clonotype. CDR3 DNA: TGCAGTGCTAGGGAGCCAGAGGGGCAGTTCTTC. The encoded protein is CSAREPEGQFF. The chain carries TRBV20-1 and TRBJ2-1; tentatively, D is TRBD2 (5 bases). Looked up from germline, CDR1 is DFQATT and CDR2 is SNEGSKA (reference sequence). The CDR3 is made up of 11 amino acids. V shed 3 bases and J shed 12 bases, with 12 bases lying between them.

Of note for this clonotype: Germline is not matched at one junction end, which may reflect a read error. This chain connects TRBV11-2 to TRBJ2-1; D possibly corresponds to TRBD1 (6 bases). Looked up from germline, CDR1 is SGHAT and CDR2 is FQNNGV. CDR3 size: 15 residues. The CDR3 spells CANSWGRGTYNEQFF. CDR3 DNA: TGTGCCAACAGCTGGGGCAGGGGCACCTACAATGAGCAGTTCTTC.

This rearrangement joins TRBV19 to TRBJ2-7, with 9 positions matching TRBD1. This CDR3 comprises 14 residues. CDR1 is LNHDA and CDR2 is SQIVND in the germline V gene (reference sequence). V lost 0 bases and J lost 6; bases outside the gene matches: 3. The CDR3 bases are TGTGCCAGTAGTATAGATACGGGACAGGGCGAGCAGTACTTC. Amino acid sequence: CASSIDTGQGEQYF.

The chain couples TRBV5-1 to TRBJ1-4, with a weak D call TRBD1 (6 bases). The CDR3 runs 16 residues. Trimming took off 2 bases at V and 0 bases at J, with 11 bases between the two ends. Germline assignment: CDR1 SGHRS and CDR2 YFSETQ. This CDR3 reads CASSFGGTTTNEKLFF. Here the CDR3 DNA reads TGCGCCAGCAGCTTTGGCGGGACAACAACTAATGAAAAACTGTTTTTT.

Ten or more counts support this clonotype. V usage is TRBV11-3 and J usage is TRBJ2-7; the match to TRBD1 covers 7 bases. Per the germline V gene, CDR1 is SGHNT and CDR2 is YENEEA. V lost 5 bases and J lost 3; bases outside the gene matches: 4. CDR3 length: 13 residues. For the CDR3, the DNA is TGTGCCAGCAGCCCCGGGACAGACTACGAGCAGTACTTC. It codes for CASSPGTDYEQYF.

V and J are TRBV7-9 and TRBJ2-7; TRBD2 agrees at 13 bases. The CDR3 has 19 amino acids. V trimming: 5 bases; J trimming: 0 bases; junction bases outside the gene matches: 13. The germline CDR1 and CDR2 sequences are SEHNR and FQNEAQ (reference sequence). This chain's CDR3 is CASSQGGETSGRISYEQYF. In nucleotides, the CDR3 is TGTGCCAGCAGCCAAGGGGGCGAGACTAGCGGGAGGATCTCCTACGAGCAGTACTTC. Full variable domain (rest looked up from reference TRBV7-9 and TRBJ2-7): DTGVSQNPRHKITKRGQNVTFRCDPISEHNRLYWYRQTLGQGPEFLTYFQNEAQLEKSRLLSDRFSAERPKGSFSTLEIQRTEQGDSAMYLCASSQGGETSGRISYEQYFGPGTRLTVT.

In its sample, this clonotype was seen many times. J is TRBJ1-1 and V is TRBV11-1; a possible D gene is TRBD1 (5 bases). The CDR3 has 14 amino acids. V shed 1 base and J shed 4 bases, with 10 bases lying between them. Germline CDR1 is SGHAT and CDR2 is FQDESV (reference sequence). The CDR3 DNA reads TGTGCCAGCAGCTTAGTATCGGGGGGCACTGAAGCTTTCTTT. It encodes CASSLVSGGTEAFF.

The V call is TRBV5-1, the J call TRBJ1-2; no clear D. The germline V gene has CDR1 SGHRS and CDR2 YFSETQ. The ends were cut back, 2 bases at V and 5 bases at J, with 10 bases in the middle. CDR3 length: 13 amino acids. The CDR3 nucleotides are TGCGCCAGCAGCTTAGACGGACGTTATGGCTACACCTTC. Translation: CASSLDGRYGYTF. The full variable domain, rest sourced from reference TRBV5-1 and TRBJ1-2, is KAGVTQTPRYLIKTRGQQVTLSCSPISGHRSVSWYQQTPGQGLQFLFEYFSETQRNKGNFPGRFSGRQFSNSRSEMNVSTLELGDSALYLCASSLDGRYGYTFGSGTRLTVV.

This clonotype was seen ten or more times. A much larger clone is a single base away; this may be a read error. The V and J genes are TRBV10-1 and TRBJ2-1, with D perhaps matching TRBD1 (5 bases). The CDR3 is 13 residues long. The germline CDR1 and CDR2 sequences are WNHNN and SYGVQD (reference sequence). CDR3 in DNA: TGCGCCAGCAGTGAAGGACACTACAATGAGCAGCTCTTC. It specifies CASSEGHYNEQLF.

This clonotype occurred a few times. The chain employs TRBV10-3 and TRBJ1-6; D might be TRBD1 (6 bases). The CDR3 runs 15 residues. V was trimmed by 0 bases and J by 13 bases, leaving 16 bases between them. Germline V gene data show CDR1 as ENHRY and CDR2 as SYGVKD. In DNA, the CDR3 is TGTGCCATCAGTGAGTCAGTCAGGGGTTTCTCCCCCCTCCACTTT. Protein product: CAISESVRGFSPLHF.

The table lists this clonotype with many counts. DNA for the CDR3: TGTGCCAGTAGTATAGGGGGCAAAGAGACCCAGTACTTC. Its translation: CASSIGGKETQYF. This rearrangement joins TRBV19 to TRBJ2-5, with D tentatively TRBD1 (5 bases). V gave up 1 base and J gave up 3 bases, with 6 bases separating them. The CDR3 is made up of 13 amino acids. CDR1 is LNHDA, CDR2 SQIVND, per germline (reference sequence).

The chain employs TRBV19 and TRBJ2-1, with 8 nucleotides matching TRBD2. This CDR3 region has 15 residues. The J segment lost 3 bases and the V segment lost 1 base, leaving 2 bases of the junction unmatched. Germline V lookup: CDR1 LNHDA, CDR2 SQIVND (reference sequence). The CDR3 DNA sequence: TGTGCCAGTAGTATAGCCGGGGGGGGCTACAATGAGCAGTTCTTC. It yields the protein CASSIAGGGYNEQFF. Drawing the rest from reference TRBV19 and TRBJ2-1, the complete variable domain is DGGITQSPKYLFRKEGQNVTLSCEQNLNHDAMYWYRQDPGQGLRLIYYSQIVNDFQKGDIAEGYSVSREKKESFPLTVTSAQKNPTAFYLCASSIAGGGYNEQFFGPGTRLTVL.